What follows are 23 T cell receptor beta chains derived from one specimen sequenced in a study of blood T cell repertoires in COVID-19. Data came from immunoSEQ multiplex PCR; TCRdb stores just in-frame clones and leaves some out. The sample lists 50,000 to 60,000 clones; about nine tenths were seen once. Sequenced input: peripheral blood. The receptors come from a man aged 40-50 years with COVID-19, enrolled during active disease.

This clone was recorded once. The V gene is TRBV4-1, the J gene TRBJ2-7; TRBD2 agrees at 12 bases. The length of the CDR3 is 17 residues. V was pared by 4 bases and J by 5 bases, with 12 bases of the junction left unmatched. Germline CDR1 and CDR2: MGHRA and YSYEKL. CDR3 DNA: TGCGCCAGCAGCCGCCAAGGGCTAGCGGGGGGGACGGACGAGCAGTACTTC. This sequence encodes CASSRQGLAGGTDEQYF.

The chain carries TRBV6-1 and TRBJ2-1; 15 nucleotides line up with TRBD2. J was trimmed by 2 bases and V by 0 bases; bases with no gene match: 11. The CDR3 covers 21 residues. Germline CDR1 MNHNS, CDR2 SASEGT. DNA for the CDR3: TGTGCCAGCAGTGAAGCCGTATCGGGACTAGCGGGGGGCCAGACCTACAATGAGCAGTTCTTC. The encoded protein is CASSEAVSGLAGGQTYNEQFF.

The chain links TRBV3-1 (or the pseudogene TRBV3-2) to TRBJ2-2; D possibly corresponds to TRBD2 (5 bases). CDR3 length equals 15 residues. V was pared by 4 bases and J by 1 base, with 10 bases between. The germline V gene has CDR1 LGHDT and CDR2 YNNKEL (reference sequence). In DNA, the CDR3 is TGTGCCAGCAGCCCTTCGGGGTGGAACACCGGGGAGCTGTTTTTT. This sequence encodes CASSPSGWNTGELFF.

This chain uses TRBV12-5 with TRBJ1-4; D may be TRBD1 (5 bases). This CDR3 has 14 residues. The germline gives CDR1 LGHNT, CDR2 FRNRAP. Trimming took 6 bases from V and 9 from J, leaving 17 bases between them. CDR3 nucleotides: TGTGCTAGTGGCCAAGACAGCTCTAGGCAAAAACTGTTTTTT. The encoded protein is CASGQDSSRQKLFF.

The chain recombines TRBV24-1 with TRBJ1-2; 8 nucleotides line up with TRBD1. Germline V gives CDR1 KGHDR, CDR2 SFDVKD. This CDR3 is built from 14 residues. V was clipped by 4 bases and J by 6 bases; unmatched bases: 6. Written as DNA, the CDR3 is TGTGCCACCAGTGACATGACAGGGGCGAATGGCTACACCTTC. Amino acids: CATSDMTGANGYTF.

The rearrangement links TRBV3-1 (or the pseudogene TRBV3-2) to TRBJ2-2, with TRBD2 matching 12 bases. V lost 2 bases to trimming and J lost 5 bases; unmatched junction nucleotides: 3. CDR1 LGHDT and CDR2 YNNKEL come from the germline V gene (reference sequence). There are 16 residues in the CDR3. This CDR3 is CASSQTSGGRTGELFF. As DNA, the CDR3 is TGTGCCAGCAGCCAAACTAGCGGGGGGAGGACCGGGGAGCTGTTTTTT.

The chain joins TRBV7-9 to TRBJ1-1; 8 bases align to TRBD1. Trimming removed 5 bases from V and 7 bases from J; junction bases left unmatched: 9. The CDR3 sequence is 14 residues long. Germline lookup yields CDR1 SEHNR and CDR2 FQNEAQ (reference sequence). CDR3 amino acids: CASSPDREHFEAFF. For the CDR3, the DNA is TGTGCCAGCAGCCCGGACAGGGAACACTTTGAAGCTTTCTTT.

The V gene is TRBV19, the J gene TRBJ1-5; 8 bases are shared with TRBD1. The CDR3 has 19 residues. From germline, CDR1 is LNHDA and CDR2 SQIVND (reference sequence). Unmatched junction bases numbered 15, after V lost 5 bases and J lost 0 bases. CDR3 nucleotides: TGTGCCAGTAGTTCAGTTCCGGGACAGGATTCTTTTAGCAATCAGCCCCAGCATTTT. It specifies CASSSVPGQDSFSNQPQHF.

The chain combines TRBV11-1 with TRBJ1-2, with TRBD1 matching over 11 bases. V was pared by 5 bases and J by 2 bases, with 4 bases of the junction left unmatched. CDR3 length equals 15 residues. The germline V gene has CDR1 SGHAT and CDR2 FQDESV (reference sequence). The CDR3 nucleotides read TGTGCCAGCAGCCCAGGACAGGGGGCGAACTATGGCTACACCTTC. This translates into CASSPGQGANYGYTF.

This chain links TRBV11-2 with TRBJ2-3; 9 bases match TRBD2. V shed 5 bases, J shed 5 bases, and the junction held 8 bases outside the gene matches. Per germline, CDR1 SGHAT and CDR2 FQNNGV. The CDR3 consists of 15 residues. In nucleotides, the CDR3 is TGTGCCAGCAGCCTGGAGCGGGGGGCGGGAGATACGCAGTATTTT. Protein: CASSLERGAGDTQYF.

The genes are TRBV10-3 and TRBJ2-7, with TRBD2 identical over 7 bases. This CDR3 region has 12 residues. From germline, CDR1 is ENHRY and CDR2 SYGVKD. Trimming at V came to 8 bases and at J to 5 bases, leaving 6 bases not matched to a gene. The CDR3 DNA is TGTGCCATCGCCGGGGGAGGGAACGAGCAGTACTTC. Protein sequence: CAIAGGGNEQYF.

This chain connects TRBV5-1 to TRBJ2-7, with 12 nucleotides matching TRBD2. CDR1 is SGHRS, CDR2 YFSETQ, per germline. CDR3 length equals 15 residues. With V trimmed by 2 bases and J by 3 bases, 3 bases remained unmatched. The CDR3 DNA reads as TGCGCCAGCAGCTTCCTAGCGGGAGGGAACTACGAGCAGTACTTC. It is translated as CASSFLAGGNYEQYF.

The J gene is TRBJ2-1, the V gene TRBV5-1, with 9 bases fitting TRBD2. The ends lost 4 bases at V and 8 bases at J; junction bases unmatched: 7. Germline V gives CDR1 SGHRS, CDR2 YFSETQ. This CDR3 region has 14 residues. CDR3 loop: CASSNLAGLDEQFF. The CDR3 DNA is TGCGCCAGCAGCAACCTAGCGGGGCTTGATGAGCAGTTCTTC. Combining the CDR3 with reference TRBV5-1 and TRBJ2-1 gives the whole variable domain KAGVTQTPRYLIKTRGQQVTLSCSPISGHRSVSWYQQTPGQGLQFLFEYFSETQRNKGNFPGRFSGRQFSNSRSEMNVSTLELGDSALYLCASSNLAGLDEQFFGPGTRLTVL.

The J gene is TRBJ1-1, the V gene TRBV5-4; the D gene is possibly TRBD1 (5 bases). The germline gives CDR1 SGHNT, CDR2 YYREEE (reference sequence). The germline V and J ends were trimmed by 1 base and 7 bases, with 11 bases remaining between them. This CDR3 has 13 amino acids. CDR3 nucleotide sequence: TGTGCCAGCAGCTTGTTCAGGGCCAGTGAAGCTTTCTTT. Its protein is CASSLFRASEAFF.

The chain recombines TRBV7-6 with TRBJ2-3; 9 bases are shared with TRBD2. The V gene's germline CDR1 is SGHVS and CDR2 FNYEAQ. J was trimmed by 0 bases and V by 2 bases; bases with no gene match: 9. The CDR3 spans 18 residues. The CDR3 coding sequence is TGTGCCAGCAGCTTACTGGTCGGGAGCGGGGGGAGCACAGATACGCAGTATTTT. Amino acid sequence: CASSLLVGSGGSTDTQYF.

The chain has TRBV10-1 and TRBJ2-7; D may be TRBD1 (6 bases). The germline gives CDR1 WNHNN, CDR2 SYGVQD (reference sequence). This CDR3 comprises 14 residues. With 0 bases removed from V and 3 bases from J, the gap between germline ends came to 9 bases. CDR3 in amino acids: CASSESGRGYEQYF. In DNA form, the CDR3 reads TGCGCCAGCAGTGAGTCCGGCAGGGGCTACGAGCAGTACTTC.

The chain joins TRBV25-1 to TRBJ1-2, with D perhaps matching TRBD1 (6 bases). Per germline, CDR1 MGHDK and CDR2 SYGVNS. CDR3 size: 14 residues. With 9 bases removed from V and 1 base from J, the gap between germline ends came to 15 bases. CDR3 protein: CASKAGTLNYGYTF. CDR3 bases: TGTGCCAGTAAGGCCGGGACACTTAACTATGGCTACACCTTC.

V usage is TRBV10-3 and J usage is TRBJ1-1; 9 bases match TRBD1. Looked up from germline, CDR1 is ENHRY and CDR2 is SYGVKD. V was pared by 2 bases and J by 7 bases, with 5 bases of the junction left unmatched. This CDR3 has 14 amino acids. In DNA form, the CDR3 reads TGTGCCATCAGTGAGGGACAGGGGAATGGTGAAGCTTTCTTT. The encoded protein is CAISEGQGNGEAFF.

V is TRBV16 and J is TRBJ2-7; D is unclear. Trimming removed 4 bases from V and 6 bases from J, with 7 bases in between. The CDR3 covers 11 residues. CDR1 and CDR2 (germline): KGHSY, FQNENV. CDR3: CASSLFSEQYF. As DNA, the CDR3 is TGTGCCAGCAGCCTGTTCTCCGAGCAGTACTTC.

The gene calls are TRBV3-1 (or the pseudogene TRBV3-2) and TRBJ1-1; 9 positions agree with TRBD1. J was trimmed by 7 bases and V by 4 bases; bases with no gene match: 4. The CDR3 totals 13 residues. CDR1 is LGHDT and CDR2 is YNNKEL in the germline V gene (reference sequence). CDR3 coding DNA: TGTGCCAGCAGCCCGGGACAGGGTGGTGAAGCTTTCTTT. Amino acids: CASSPGQGGEAFF.

The genes are TRBV28 and TRBJ1-4; D gene ambiguous. There are 15 residues in the CDR3. V lost 5 bases and J 5 bases, leaving 15 bases between the germline ends. Per the germline V gene, CDR1 is MDHEN and CDR2 is SYDVKM. CDR3 protein: CASSPRHFSNEKLFF. DNA of the CDR3: TGTGCCAGCAGTCCCCGACATTTCTCGAATGAAAAACTGTTTTTT. Full variable domain (outside the CDR3, taken from reference TRBV28 and TRBJ1-4): DVKVTQSSRYLVKRTGEKVFLECVQDMDHENMFWYRQDPGLGLRLIYFSYDVKMKEKGDIPEGYSVSREKKERFSLILESASTNQTSMYLCASSPRHFSNEKLFFGSGTQLSVL.

V and J are TRBV9 and TRBJ2-5, with a weak D call TRBD1 (6 bases). Trimming removed 1 base at V and 5 bases at J, with 12 bases between. The CDR3 spans 14 residues. From germline, CDR1 is SGDLS and CDR2 YYNGEE. CDR3 sequence: CASSVTGRVETQYF. As DNA, the CDR3 is TGTGCCAGCAGCGTAACAGGGCGGGTCGAGACCCAGTACTTC.

The chain couples TRBV6-1 to TRBJ1-1; D is undetermined. V was shortened by 1 base and J by 8 bases, with 5 bases between the two germline ends. The CDR3 runs to 11 residues. CDR1 is MNHNS, CDR2 SASEGT, per germline. The CDR3 DNA reads as TGTGCCAGCAGTGAAGAGCTCGAAGCTTTCTTT. This translates into CASSEELEAFF.